The 4 T cell receptor beta chains reported below all come from one sample, sequenced in a study of T cells in narcolepsy. Profiling relied on immunoSEQ multiplex PCR, and the TCRdb table lists in-frame clones only, not all of them. This sample has 15,000 to 20,000 clones; 86% occur once, and the top ten carry 0.72%. Sequencing used memory (CD45RA-) CD4+ T cells from blood. The source of these receptors is a human donor in good health.

This clone was seen a few times. The chain carries TRBV4-1 and TRBJ1-4, with D unclear. Trimming stripped 4 bases from V and 5 bases from J, with 17 bases between. Germline lookup yields CDR1 MGHRA and CDR2 YSYEKL. The CDR3 length is 16 residues. The DNA of the CDR3 is TGCGCCAGCAGCCCGAAATCACTGACACCGAATGAAAAACTGTTTTTT. The encoded protein is CASSPKSLTPNEKLFF.

This chain connects TRBV19 to TRBJ2-1; D is unclear. Trimming took 11 bases from V and 7 from J, leaving 21 bases between them. The CDR3 is made up of 14 amino acids. The V gene's germline CDR1 is LNHDA and CDR2 SQIVND (reference sequence). CDR3 region: CASSLVGVWNEQFF. Here the CDR3 DNA reads TGTGCCTCGTCCTTAGTTGGGGTATGGAATGAGCAGTTCTTC. Together with reference TRBV19 and TRBJ2-1, the CDR3 gives the full variable domain: DGGITQSPKYLFRKEGQNVTLSCEQNLNHDAMYWYRQDPGQGLRLIYYSQIVNDFQKGDIAEGYSVSREKKESFPLTVTSAQKNPTAFYLCASSLVGVWNEQFFGPGTRLTVL.

The chain carries TRBV6-5 and TRBJ2-7; a weak D match, TRBD2 (5 bases). The V end lost 5 bases, the J end lost 4 bases, and 15 bases lay between the germline ends. The V gene's germline CDR1 is MNHEY and CDR2 SVGAGI. The CDR3 extends over 14 amino acids. The CDR3 here is CASSATGYGYEQYF. The CDR3 region has the DNA TGTGCCAGCAGTGCTACGGGGTATGGGTACGAGCAGTACTTC.

V and J are TRBV5-1 and TRBJ2-7, with TRBD2 matching 7 bases. CDR1 and CDR2 from the germline V gene are SGHRS and YFSETQ. V lost 0 bases and J lost 2; bases outside the gene matches: 5. The CDR3 consists of 15 residues. This CDR3 reads CASSLVGGVTYEQYF. The CDR3, as DNA: TGCGCCAGCAGCTTGGTTGGGGGGGTAACCTACGAGCAGTACTTC. Filled out from reference TRBV5-1 and TRBJ2-7, the complete variable domain reads KAGVTQTPRYLIKTRGQQVTLSCSPISGHRSVSWYQQTPGQGLQFLFEYFSETQRNKGNFPGRFSGRQFSNSRSEMNVSTLELGDSALYLCASSLVGGVTYEQYFGPGTRLTVT.